Listed here are 8 T cell receptor beta chains from one sample, sequenced in a study of regulatory T cells in long-lasting Graves disease. Library construction for TCR beta used iRepertoire HTBI primers and Arm-PCR of CDR3 regions. TCRdb independently ran MiXCR on the multiplex PCR reads; one entry per CDR3 protein. The table has around 400,000 distinct CDR3 sequences, around a sixth seen once. Sample time point: newly diagnosed GD, antithyroid drugs for less than 3 months. TCR sequences were obtained from RNA taken from PBMCs. This sample comprised peripheral blood mononuclear cells (PBMCs), obtained at new diagnosis, from a patient treated with antithyroid drugs. These receptor sequences come from a female donor with Graves disease.

Many counts were recorded for this clonotype. The chain employs TRBV6-1 and TRBJ2-7, with 8 bases matching TRBD2. J lost 6 bases, V lost 5 bases, and 12 bases had no gene match. This CDR3 is 15 amino acids long. Germline lookup yields CDR1 MNHNS and CDR2 SASEGT. This CDR3 reads CASSRPGTSSREQYF. The CDR3, as DNA: TGTGCCAGCAGTCGTCCCGGGACTAGTTCCCGCGAGCAGTACTTC.

The chain uses TRBV6-1 and TRBJ1-6; 9 bases fit TRBD1. Germline lookup yields CDR1 MNHNS and CDR2 SASEGT. V lost 6 bases, J lost 1 base, and 7 bases stayed unmatched. The CDR3 is made up of 17 amino acids. Written as DNA, the CDR3 is TGTGCCAGCAGCCATCGGGACAGGGCGTCCTATAATTCACCCCTCCACTTT. Translated: CASSHRDRASYNSPLHF.

This clonotype was observed a few times. A read error may be the cause here, since a much bigger clone is one base away. The V gene is TRBV20-1, the J gene TRBJ1-2; D gene unclear. There are 13 residues in the CDR3. Germline V gene sequence: CDR1 DFQATT, CDR2 SNEGSKA (reference sequence). With 0 bases removed from V and 7 bases from J, the gap between germline ends came to 12 bases. CDR3 DNA: TGCAGTGCTAGAGATGGCCTGGGTCCTGGCTACACCTTC. Translation gives CSARDGLGPGYTF.

The gene calls are TRBV6-2 or TRBV6-3 and TRBJ2-1; 12 positions agree with TRBD2. TRBJ2-7 matches the DNA end more closely, so the J call is doubtful. Looked up from germline, CDR1 is MNHEY and CDR2 is SVGEGT. The CDR3 is 16 amino acids. The CDR3 is CASSYVGLAGSYEQYF. The CDR3, as DNA: TGTGCCAGCAGTTACGTGGGACTAGCGGGCTCCTACGAGCAGTACTTC.

This clonotype was seen at least ten times. J is TRBJ1-3 and V is TRBV6-1; D gene unclear. CDR3 length: 14 amino acids. V gave up 2 bases and J gave up 3 bases, with 8 bases separating them. The germline gives CDR1 MNHNS, CDR2 SASEGT. The CDR3 loop reads CASSEWGGGNTIYF. The CDR3 nucleotides read TGTGCCAGCAGTGAATGGGGTGGTGGAAACACCATATATTTT.

The rearrangement uses TRBV13 and TRBJ2-7; D not resolved. V lost 5 bases, J lost 0 bases, and 11 bases lay in between. Germline V gene data show CDR1 as PRHDT and CDR2 as FYEKMQ (reference sequence). The CDR3 runs 14 residues. DNA for the CDR3: TGTGCCAGCAGCAACGATAAGAGCTCCTACGAGCAGTACTTC. Encoded protein: CASSNDKSSYEQYF.

This clonotype was seen repeatedly, ten times or more. The gene calls are TRBV15 and TRBJ2-1; 8 positions agree with TRBD2. J lost 4 bases, V lost 5 bases, and 10 bases had no gene match. CDR3 length: 16 amino acids. Looked up from germline, CDR1 is LNHNV and CDR2 is YYDKDF (reference sequence). CDR3 coding DNA: TGTGCCACCAGCTCCTCCGGGAGGGGCTGGTACAATGAGCAGTTCTTC. Its protein is CATSSSGRGWYNEQFF.

This clonotype has just one count. This probably arose from a read error, given a far larger clone one base away. This chain links TRBV12-3 or TRBV12-4 with TRBJ2-7; 11 bases fit TRBD1. There are 19 residues in the CDR3. V lost 3 bases to trimming and J lost 7 bases; unmatched junction nucleotides: 20. CDR3 sequence reads: CASSFSWTGGLSSYNEQYF. DNA for the CDR3: TGTGCCAGCAGTTTTTCTTGGACAGGGGGCCTGAGCTCCTACAATGAGCAGTACTTC.